Listed below are T cell receptor beta chains from one sample, sequenced in a study of breast tumors, draining lymph nodes, adjacent tissues. One entry per CDR3 protein, called by TCRdb with MiXCR from the multiplex PCR reads. The sample has over 250,000 distinct CDR3 sequences; roughly 30% are singletons. Sequencing was carried out using axillary lymph node tissue. The receptors here all came from a female donor with breast cancer. Some clones in this sample may be carry-over from other donors' samples. CDR3s include the opening cysteine and the closing phenylalanine or tryptophan. A D gene is named only where the DNA matches it firmly. Clone size is stated in some rows and not others, as once, few, many or a class when expanded.

V gene	CDR3 length	J gene	D gene	clone size	CDR3 DNA	CDR3 protein
TRBV12-3/TRBV12-4	14	TRBJ1-5	.	many	TGTGCCAGCAGTTTCATGGGAGCCGATCAGCCCCAGCATTTT	CASSFMGADQPQHF
TRBV4-1	12	TRBJ2-3	.	many	TGCGCCAGCAGCCAACCTGCAGATACGCAGTATTTT	CASSQPADTQYF
TRBV6-5	17	TRBJ2-1	TRBD2	many	TGTGCCAGCCTTATCCCCACTAGCGGGAGGAACTACAATGAGCAGTTCTTC	CASLIPTSGRNYNEQFF
TRBV3-1	13	TRBJ2-1	.	.	TGTGCCAGCAGCCCCCGAGGAGCAGGTGAGCAGTTCTTC	CASSPRGAGEQFF
TRBV30	14	TRBJ2-5	.	many	TGTGCCTGGAGTCGAAGTGCGATACAAGAGACCCAGTACTTC	CAWSRSAIQETQYF
TRBV3-1	15	TRBJ1-4	.	few	TGTGCCAGCAGCGACAGGTCGGGGGTCGGTGAAAAACTGTTTTTT	CASSDRSGVGEKLFF
TRBV30	15	TRBJ1-5	.	.	TGTGCCTGGAGTGTGGCGGGGGCGATCGGTCAGCCCCGGCATTTT	CAWSVAGAIGQPRHF
TRBV12-3/TRBV12-4	16	TRBJ2-2	TRBD1	.	TGTGCCAGCAGTAACAGGGGGCTGCGCACCGGCGGGGAGCTGCTTTTT	CASSNRGLRTGGELLF
TRBV4-1	20	TRBJ1-6	.	few	TGCGCCAGCAGCATATGCAGGATTGGGACCTCATTGAGGAAGAATTCACCCCTCCACTTT	CASSICRIGTSLRKNSPLHF
TRBV19	15	TRBJ1-5	TRBD1	many	TGTGCCAGTACAGGACAGGCCCTTAGCAATCAGCCCCAGCATTTT	CASTGQALSNQPQHF
TRBV10-1	12	TRBJ2-7	.	.	TGCGCCAGCTTCCGAGGGTTGGACGAGCAGTACTTC	CASFRGLDEQYF
TRBV29-1	9	TRBJ1-1	.	.	TGCAGCGTTGGACCGGTAGCTTTCTTT	CSVGPVAFF
TRBV20-1	13	TRBJ2-1	.	many	TGCAGTGCTAGTTGGCTAGATCCCCTTCAGCAGTTCTTC	CSASWLDPLQQFF
TRBV7-8	15	TRBJ2-5	.	many	TGTGCCAGCAGCTTATGGGCGAAGGGCCAAGAGACCCAGTACTTC	CASSLWAKGQETQYF
TRBV6-5	14	TRBJ2-1	.	.	TGTGCCAGCAGTTACCTCCGGGGCCACAATGTGCAGTTCTTC	CASSYLRGHNVQFF
TRBV6-5	16	TRBJ2-7	.	many	TGTGCCAGCAGCCCCCTCCCGGGAGTGGTCCCCTACGAGCAGTACTTC	CASSPLPGVVPYEQYF
TRBV5-1	15	TRBJ2-5	TRBD2	many	TGCGCCAGCAGCTTGTACGGCGGGAGCGGGGAGACCCAGTACTTC	CASSLYGGSGETQYF
TRBV12-3/TRBV12-4	15	TRBJ2-6	.	many	TGTGCCAGCAGTTTCGGAGGCTCTGGGGCCAACGTCCTGACTTTC	CASSFGGSGANVLTF
TRBV11-2	12	TRBJ2-1	.	many	TGTGCCAGCAGCGCAGGTAGGGGTGAGCAGTTCTTC	CASSAGRGEQFF
TRBV11-3	17	TRBJ2-3	TRBD2	few	TGTGCCAGCAGCCCTGGACTAGCGGCAGGGCCTTTAGATACGCAGTATTTT	CASSPGLAAGPLDTQYF
TRBV20-1	15	TRBJ2-7	TRBD2	.	TGCAGTGCAAGGGAAAGCGGGGCGAGGTCCTACGAGCAGTACTTC	CSARESGARSYEQYF
TRBV7-2	14	TRBJ1-2	TRBD1	many	TGTGCCAGCAGGGAGGGAAGGGGGCAGCACGGCTACACCTTC	CASREGRGQHGYTF
TRBV14	15	TRBJ2-5	.	many	TGTGCCAGCAGCCAAGATTGGGGGTCGGCAGAGACCCAGTACTTC	CASSQDWGSAETQYF
TRBV27	16	TRBJ2-5	.	.	TGTGCCAGCAGTTTATCTCGGACGGAGGGGGAAGAGACCCAGTACTTC	CASSLSRTEGEETQYF
TRBV2	14	TRBJ2-2	.	many	TGTGCCAGCAGTACCGAAAGACACACCGGGGAGCTGTTTTTT	CASSTERHTGELFF
TRBV18	15	TRBJ1-5	TRBD1	.	TGTGCCAGCTCTCCCGGACAGGGGGCGAGGGGACCCCAGCATTTT	CASSPGQGARGPQHF
TRBV7-9	16	TRBJ2-1	.	many	TGTGCCAGCAGCTTAATTGGGTTTGGGGTAGGGAATGAGCAGTTCTTC	CASSLIGFGVGNEQFF
TRBV19	14	TRBJ2-4	.	.	TGTGCCAGTATCTCGAGGGCAGGGGAAAACATTCAGTACTTC	CASISRAGENIQYF
TRBV11-3	13	TRBJ2-1	.	many	TGTGCCAGCAGCTTATCCCGCCCTGGAGAGCAGTTCTTC	CASSLSRPGEQFF
TRBV12-5	13	TRBJ2-1	TRBD2	many	TGTGCTACCGGGACTATTTCTGGCAATGAGCAGTTCTTC	CATGTISGNEQFF
TRBV20-1	14	TRBJ2-7	TRBD2	.	TGCAGTGCTAGAGTAGGGCGGGAGCCCTCCGAGCAGTACTTC	CSARVGREPSEQYF
TRBV7-9	16	TRBJ2-3	TRBD2	.	TGTGCCAGCAGCCAAGTTGCTAGCGGGGGGACAGATACGCAGTATTTT	CASSQVASGGTDTQYF
TRBV20-1	16	TRBJ2-2	TRBD1	many	TGCAGTGCCACCTGGGGGACAGGGGGCATTAGCGGGGAGCTGTTTTTT	CSATWGTGGISGELFF
TRBV6-6	17	TRBJ2-5	TRBD2	many	TGTGCCAGCAGTACTCAGGGACTAGCGGGAGCTGTTGAGACCCAGTACTTC	CASSTQGLAGAVETQYF
TRBV3-1	13	TRBJ2-3	.	.	TGTGCCAGCAGCCAAGGGGCGGCAGTCCAACGGTATTTT	CASSQGAAVQRYF
TRBV19	15	TRBJ2-2	.	.	TGTGCCAGTAGTCCCGTGACAGGACACACCGGGGAGCTGTTTTTT	CASSPVTGHTGELFF
TRBV12-3/TRBV12-4	13	TRBJ2-1	TRBD1	many	TGTGCCAGCAGCGACACAGGGGTCAATGAGCAGTTCTTC	CASSDTGVNEQFF
TRBV20-1	12	TRBJ2-7	.	many	TGCAGTGCTAGCGCCCTAGCCTACGAGCAGTACTTC	CSASALAYEQYF
TRBV29-1	14	TRBJ2-3	.	many	TGCAGCGTTGATAAAAGATCAGGCACAGATACGCAGTATTTT	CSVDKRSGTDTQYF
TRBV9	15	TRBJ1-6	.	many	TGTGCCAGCAGCACCTTGACAGAGGGCGATTCACCCCTCCACTTT	CASSTLTEGDSPLHF
TRBV7-3	14	TRBJ2-1	TRBD2	.	TGTGCCAGCAGCGCTAGCGGGAGTTACAATGAGCGGTTCTTC	CASSASGSYNERFF
TRBV18	13	TRBJ1-5	.	.	TGTGCCAGCCAGGACAGCCACAATCAGCTCCAGCATTTT	CASQDSHNQLQHF